Listed here are 20 T cell receptor beta chains from one sample, sequenced in a study of blood T cell repertoires in COVID-19. Produced via immunoSEQ multiplex PCR; TCRdb's table is partial and in-frame only. The table shows 180,000 or so clones, with roughly 84% occurring only once. Sequencing was carried out using PBMCs or T cells enriched from blood (not recorded which). These receptors were obtained from a woman aged 60 to 75 who had recovered from COVID-19.

J is TRBJ2-4 and V is TRBV7-9; TRBD1 matches at 8 bases. The CDR3 runs 15 residues. Trimming took 1 base from V and 1 from J; bases not matched to a gene: 0. Germline V gene sequence: CDR1 SEHNR, CDR2 FQNEAQ (reference sequence). Written as DNA, the CDR3 is TGTGCCAGCAGCTTAGGGACAGGGGCCAAAAACATTCAGTACTTC. This sequence encodes CASSLGTGAKNIQYF.

In its sample, this clone was seen once. The CDR3 sequence is CASSFHRYYNEQFF. CDR3 nucleotide sequence: TGCGCCAGCAGCTTCCACAGGTACTACAATGAGCAGTTCTTC. J is TRBJ2-1 and V is TRBV5-1; possible D gene TRBD1, 5 bases. The germline V gene has CDR1 SGHRS and CDR2 YFSETQ. The CDR3 is 14 residues long. With 2 bases removed from V and 3 bases from J, the gap between germline ends came to 9 bases.

This chain joins TRBV11-2 and TRBJ1-3; 12 positions match TRBD1. The CDR3 covers 17 residues. With 4 bases clipped from V and 8 bases from J, the junction kept 12 bases outside the gene matches. Germline V gene data show CDR1 as SGHAT and CDR2 as FQNNGV. The CDR3 is CASSSLNRDRGRDTIYF. The CDR3 DNA reads TGTGCCAGCAGCTCACTTAACCGGGACAGGGGGCGAGACACCATATATTTT.

The chain combines TRBV4-1 with TRBJ2-5, with D possibly being TRBD2 (5 bases). From germline, CDR1 is MGHRA and CDR2 YSYEKL. The CDR3 is 15 amino acids. With 0 bases removed from V and 5 bases from J, the gap between germline ends came to 13 bases. CDR3 DNA: TGCGCCAGCAGCCAAGAAGGGAGTAGGGCGGAGACCCAGTACTTC. Translating it yields CASSQEGSRAETQYF.

V is TRBV20-1 and J is TRBJ2-3, with 8 bases matching TRBD2. Losses at the gene ends were 3 bases for V and 1 base for J; bases not matched to a gene: 6. The CDR3 extends over 15 amino acids. Germline CDR1 DFQATT, CDR2 SNEGSKA (reference sequence). DNA of the CDR3: TGCAGTGCTAGTTTATCGGGGGGGGGCACAGATACGCAGTATTTT. Translated, it gives CSASLSGGGTDTQYF.

The gene calls are TRBV28 and TRBJ2-7; TRBD2 might be the D (5 bases). The CDR3 runs to 14 residues. CDR1 is MDHEN and CDR2 is SYDVKM in the germline V gene. Trimming took 5 bases from V and 0 from J, leaving 11 bases between them. The CDR3, as DNA: TGTGCCAGCAGTAGGGAGCCCAGCTCCTACGAGCAGTACTTC. Translating it yields CASSREPSSYEQYF. Using reference TRBV28 and TRBJ2-7 for the parts outside the CDR3, the full variable domain is DVKVTQSSRYLVKRTGEKVFLECVQDMDHENMFWYRQDPGLGLRLIYFSYDVKMKEKGDIPEGYSVSREKKERFSLILESASTNQTSMYLCASSREPSSYEQYFGPGTRLTVT.

The V and J genes are TRBV6-1 and TRBJ2-1; TRBD1 agrees at 7 bases. Unmatched junction bases numbered 7, after V lost 0 bases and J lost 2 bases. This CDR3 is built from 17 residues. The V gene's germline CDR1 is MNHNS and CDR2 SASEGT. As DNA, the CDR3 is TGTGCCAGCAGTGAAGCACCCGGGACAGACCCCTACAATGAGCAGTTCTTC. Protein product: CASSEAPGTDPYNEQFF.

V is TRBV7-2 and J is TRBJ2-1, with D perhaps TRBD1 (5 bases). The CDR3 runs 14 residues. Germline lookup yields CDR1 SGHTA and CDR2 FQGNSA. Trimming pared 4 bases from V and 7 bases from J, leaving 14 bases between. CDR3 loop: CASSSSGMQNEQFF. The CDR3 region has the DNA TGTGCCAGCAGCTCCTCAGGGATGCAGAATGAGCAGTTCTTC.

This clone was counted a few times. The chain combines TRBV9 with TRBJ1-2; the match to TRBD1 covers 9 bases. The germline V gene encodes CDR1 SGDLS and CDR2 YYNGEE. V was clipped by 4 bases and J by 7 bases; unmatched bases: 8. The CDR3 length is 14 residues. The CDR3 DNA sequence: TGTGCCAGCAGCAAGCGACAGGGGGATGGTGGCTACACCTTC. It specifies CASSKRQGDGGYTF.

The chain has TRBV30 and TRBJ1-2, with D unresolved. Germline values: CDR1 GTSNPN, CDR2 SVGIG (reference sequence). The CDR3 is 13 amino acids. Deletions cut 8 bases from V and 3 bases from J, with 16 bases between. The CDR3 region is CATTEAGYYGYTF. The DNA of the CDR3 is TGTGCCACAACAGAAGCGGGCTACTATGGCTACACCTTC.

This sequence joins TRBV10-2 and TRBJ2-1; 9 positions match TRBD2. Trimming at V came to 10 bases and at J to 4 bases, leaving 5 bases not matched to a gene. The CDR3 is 13 residues long. Germline V gene data show CDR1 as WSHSY and CDR2 as SAAADI. The CDR3, as DNA: TGCGCCATCGGGACTAGCAGTTACAATGAGCAGTTCTTC. It specifies CAIGTSSYNEQFF.

The chain uses TRBV3-1 (or the pseudogene TRBV3-2) and TRBJ2-3; D ambiguous. This CDR3 spans 14 amino acids. Germline V gene data show CDR1 as LGHDT and CDR2 as YNNKEL (reference sequence). Trimming stripped 0 bases from V and 4 bases from J, with 8 bases between. The CDR3 DNA sequence: TGTGCCAGCAGCCAAGAGGCAGAGGCAGATACGCAGTATTTT. It yields the protein CASSQEAEADTQYF.

The chain uses TRBV7-2 and TRBJ2-3; D possibly corresponds to TRBD2 (7 bases). CDR1 and CDR2 from the germline V gene are SGHTA and FQGNSA. The CDR3 contains 15 residues. Trimming stripped 1 base from V and 8 bases from J, with 16 bases between. The chain's CDR3 is CASSLVGGRLGTQYF. As DNA, the CDR3 is TGTGCCAGCAGCTTAGTGGGGGGGCGACTCGGTACGCAGTATTTT.

This clone has just one count. The J gene is TRBJ2-1, the V gene TRBV12-3 or TRBV12-4; D is undetermined. V lost 5 bases and J 6 bases, leaving 11 bases between the germline ends. This CDR3 spans 13 amino acids. DNA for the CDR3: TGTGCCAGCAGTGTCCCCGGCGGCAATGAGCAGTTCTTC. Translating gives CASSVPGGNEQFF.

The V and J genes are TRBV12-3 or TRBV12-4 and TRBJ2-2; D is possibly TRBD1 (5 bases). V was trimmed by 6 bases and J by 8 bases, leaving 10 bases between them. This CDR3 has 12 amino acids. The DNA for the CDR3 is TGTGCCAGCAGGTACAGGAGTGGGGAGCTGTTTTTT. It translates to CASRYRSGELFF.

This clone was counted ten times or more. The rearrangement joins TRBV14 to TRBJ1-3; no clear D. Trimming took 3 bases from V and 4 from J, leaving 7 bases between them. Germline V gives CDR1 SGHDN, CDR2 FVKESK. The CDR3 has 13 amino acids. The CDR3 coding sequence is TGTGCCAGCAGCCATAGATGGGGAAACACCATATATTTT. Amino acid sequence: CASSHRWGNTIYF.

The chain employs TRBV5-5 and TRBJ1-2, with D possibly being TRBD1 (6 bases). Trimming took off 4 bases at V and 0 bases at J, with 25 bases between the two ends. This CDR3 is 19 amino acids long. Germline CDR1 is SGHKS and CDR2 is YYEKEE (reference sequence). Here the CDR3 reads CASSVSWGGLTGSNYGYTF. DNA for the CDR3: TGTGCCAGCAGCGTATCCTGGGGTGGGTTGACAGGTTCTAACTATGGCTACACCTTC.

This sequence joins TRBV5-1 and TRBJ2-3, with D possibly being TRBD2 (6 bases). Germline CDR1 SGHRS, CDR2 YFSETQ. Trimming removed 4 bases from V and 1 base from J, with 13 bases in between. CDR3 length equals 15 residues. CDR3 DNA sequence: TGCGCCAGCAGCAGGGCCCGCGGGGGCACAGATACGCAGTATTTT. This encodes CASSRARGGTDTQYF. Full variable domain (rest looked up from reference TRBV5-1 and TRBJ2-3): KAGVTQTPRYLIKTRGQQVTLSCSPISGHRSVSWYQQTPGQGLQFLFEYFSETQRNKGNFPGRFSGRQFSNSRSEMNVSTLELGDSALYLCASSRARGGTDTQYFGPGTRLTVL.

This clone showed up just a few times. This chain connects TRBV9 to TRBJ1-3; D may be TRBD1 (5 bases). Per the germline V gene, CDR1 is SGDLS and CDR2 is YYNGEE. The CDR3 consists of 18 residues. With 2 bases removed from V and 0 bases from J, the gap between germline ends came to 18 bases. The CDR3 loop is CASSVDATPRGSGNTIYF. The CDR3 DNA sequence: TGTGCCAGCAGCGTGGACGCTACACCAAGGGGCTCTGGAAACACCATATATTTT.

The rearrangement joins TRBV6-5 to TRBJ2-2; 8 positions match TRBD2. This CDR3 has 15 residues. Per the germline V gene, CDR1 is MNHEY and CDR2 is SVGAGI. V trimming: 8 bases; J trimming: 2 bases; junction bases outside the gene matches: 7. Here the CDR3 DNA reads TGTGCCAGCTTAAGCGGGAGAACAAACACCGGGGAGCTGTTTTTT. Residues: CASLSGRTNTGELFF.